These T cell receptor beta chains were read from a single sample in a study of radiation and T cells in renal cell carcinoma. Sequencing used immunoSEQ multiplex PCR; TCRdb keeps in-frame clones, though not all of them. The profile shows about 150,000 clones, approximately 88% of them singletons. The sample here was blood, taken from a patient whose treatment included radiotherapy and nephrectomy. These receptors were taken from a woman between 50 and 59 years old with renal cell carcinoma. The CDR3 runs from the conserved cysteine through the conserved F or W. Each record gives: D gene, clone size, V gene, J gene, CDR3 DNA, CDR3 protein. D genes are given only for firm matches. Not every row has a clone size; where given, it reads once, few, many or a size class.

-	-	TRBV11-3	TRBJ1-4	TGTGCCAGCAGAATCCCACAGGGACGTTATGAAAAACTGTTTTTT	CASRIPQGRYEKLFF
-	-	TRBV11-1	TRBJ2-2	TGTGCCAGCAGCGCCCGTCTGGCCGGGGAGCTGTTTTTT	CASSARLAGELFF
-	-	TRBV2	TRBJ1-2	TGTGCCAGCCAATCCCAGAGGGGGGGCTACACCTTC	CASQSQRGGYTF
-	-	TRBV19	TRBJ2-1	TGTGCCAGTAGTTGGCAGTCGAGCTCCTACAATGAGCAGTTCTTC	CASSWQSSSYNEQFF
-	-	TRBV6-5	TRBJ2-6	TGTGCCAGCAGTCGGACAGCCTCTGGGGCCAACGTCCTGACTTTC	CASSRTASGANVLTF
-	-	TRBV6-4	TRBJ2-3	TGTGCCAGCAGCCGACTAGGGAGCACAGATACGCAGTATTTT	CASSRLGSTDTQYF
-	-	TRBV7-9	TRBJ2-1	TGTGCCAGCAGCTTAACCTCTAGCGCCGGGCAGTTCTTC	CASSLTSSAGQFF
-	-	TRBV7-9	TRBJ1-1	TGTGCCAGCAGCCCCATATTTCAGAACATGAACACTGAAGCTTTCTTT	CASSPIFQNMNTEAFF
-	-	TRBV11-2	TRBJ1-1	TGTGCCAGCAGCTTAGGGGCGGGTGAGGGCACTGAAGCTTTCTTT	CASSLGAGEGTEAFF
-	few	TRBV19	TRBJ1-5	TGTGCCAGTAGTATGGGGGGAATCCAGCCCCAGCATTTT	CASSMGGIQPQHF
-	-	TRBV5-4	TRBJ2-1	TGTGCCAGCAGCTTGAGGGGGGGGGATGAGCAGTTCTTC	CASSLRGGDEQFF
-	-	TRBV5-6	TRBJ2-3	TGTGCCAGCAGCCTGATTTCGGATACGCAGTATTTT	CASSLISDTQYF
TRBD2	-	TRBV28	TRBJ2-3	TGTGCCAGCAGTTTTTCGCCCTGGACTAGCAGGACAGATACGCAGTATTTT	CASSFSPWTSRTDTQYF
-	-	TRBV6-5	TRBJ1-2	TGTGCCAGCAGTTACCGGCCATGGGGCAGTAACTATGGCTACACCTTC	CASSYRPWGSNYGYTF
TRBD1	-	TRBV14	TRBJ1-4	TGTGCCAGCAGCCCACTGACAGGGGCAGTCGAAAAACTGTTTTTT	CASSPLTGAVEKLFF
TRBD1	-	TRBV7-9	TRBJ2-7	TGTGCCAGCAGCCGGGACAGGGTAACCGAGCAGTACTTC	CASSRDRVTEQYF
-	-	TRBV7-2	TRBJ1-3	TGTGCCAGCAGCCCCACATCCTCTGGAAACACCATATATTTT	CASSPTSSGNTIYF
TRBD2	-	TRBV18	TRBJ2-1	TGTGCCAGCTCACCACAGCGGGGGGGCTACAATGAGCAGTTCTTC	CASSPQRGGYNEQFF
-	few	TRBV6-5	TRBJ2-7	TGTGCCAGCAGAGACCCTACAGAAACGACCTACGAGCAGTACTTC	CASRDPTETTYEQYF
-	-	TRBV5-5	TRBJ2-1	TGTGCCAGCAGCTTGGCACGGGAGCGGGATGAGCAGTTCTTC	CASSLARERDEQFF
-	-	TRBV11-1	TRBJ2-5	TGTGCCAGCAGCTTTCCGGGGCCTAGAGGGGAGACCCAGTACTTC	CASSFPGPRGETQYF
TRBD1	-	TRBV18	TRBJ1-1	TGTGCCAGCTCAAAACAGGGGTCCACTGAAGCTTTCTTT	CASSKQGSTEAFF
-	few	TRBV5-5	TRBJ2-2	TGTGCCAGCAGCTTGGGCTTAGGCACCGGGGAGCTGTTTTTT	CASSLGLGTGELFF
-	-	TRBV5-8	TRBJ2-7	TGTGCCAGCAGCTCGATGCGTGTGATCTACGAGCAGTACTTC	CASSSMRVIYEQYF
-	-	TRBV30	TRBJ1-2	TGTGCCTGGAGAGGAAACTATGGCTACACCTTC	CAWRGNYGYTF
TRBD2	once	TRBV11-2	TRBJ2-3	TGTGCCAGCAGCTTAGTAGGTTTAGCGGGGGGGATGGATACGCAGTATTTT	CASSLVGLAGGMDTQYF
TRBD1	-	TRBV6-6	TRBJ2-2	TGTGCCAGCAGTCCCGACAGGGGCGACACCGGGGAGCTGTTTTTT	CASSPDRGDTGELFF
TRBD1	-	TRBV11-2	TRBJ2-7	TGTGCCAGCAGCTTAGTACTTGGGCGGCAGGGGGCTAACGAGCAGTACTTC	CASSLVLGRQGANEQYF
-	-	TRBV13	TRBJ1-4	TGTGCCAGCAGGGACAGTAGTAATGAAAAACTGTTTTTT	CASRDSSNEKLFF
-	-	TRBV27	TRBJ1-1	TGTGCCAGCAGATCTACAGCGAACACTGAAGCTTTCTTT	CASRSTANTEAFF
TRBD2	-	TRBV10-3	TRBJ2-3	TGTGCCACCGGGACTACCGACACAGATACGCAGTATTTT	CATGTTDTDTQYF
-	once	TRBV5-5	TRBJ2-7	TGTGCCAGCAGCCCCGGGGCAGGGGTCTACGAGCAGTACTTC	CASSPGAGVYEQYF
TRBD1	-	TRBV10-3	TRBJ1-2	TGTGCCATCACCCGGGACAGGGGTAACTATGGCTACACCTTC	CAITRDRGNYGYTF
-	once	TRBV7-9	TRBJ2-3	TGTGCCAGCAGCAAAACGGGGGCGCGAAAGACAGATACGCAGTATTTT	CASSKTGARKTDTQYF
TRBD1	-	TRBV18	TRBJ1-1	TGTGCCAGCTCACCACAGGGGGCAGACACTGAAGCTTTCTTT	CASSPQGADTEAFF
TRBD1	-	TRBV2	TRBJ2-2	TGTGCCAGCAAAAAGACAGGGGCCAACACCGGGGAGCTGTTTTTT	CASKKTGANTGELFF
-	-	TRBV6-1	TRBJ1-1	TGTGCCAGCAGAGTGGACACCTCTTTGGGAGCTTTCTTT	CASRVDTSLGAFF
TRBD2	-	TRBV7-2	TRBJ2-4	TGTGCCAGCAGCTCAAGCGGGGGGGTGTTTAACATTCAGTACTTC	CASSSSGGVFNIQYF
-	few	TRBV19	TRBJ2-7	TGTGCCAGTAAGCAGGCCCACTCCTACGAGCAGTACTTC	CASKQAHSYEQYF
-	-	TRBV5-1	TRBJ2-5	TGCGCCAGCGCCAAAGCAGGGTTAGAGACCCAGTACTTC	CASAKAGLETQYF
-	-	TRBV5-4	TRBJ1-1	TGTGCCAGCAGCTTGAACAGGCTCGGCGGTTTGGACACTGAAGCTTTCTTT	CASSLNRLGGLDTEAFF
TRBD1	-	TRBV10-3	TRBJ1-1	TGTGCCATCAGGAAGGGGGCAGAATACACTGAAGCTTTCTTT	CAIRKGAEYTEAFF
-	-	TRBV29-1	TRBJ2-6	TGCAGCGTAGGAGGACGTCCTGGGGCCAACGTCCTGACTTTC	CSVGGRPGANVLTF
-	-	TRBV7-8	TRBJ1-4	TGTGCCAGCAGCCCGGCGGCAGGGTGGGATGAAAAACTGTTTTTT	CASSPAAGWDEKLFF
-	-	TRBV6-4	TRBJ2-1	TGTGCCAGCAGCCGAGAAGGGGCCTTGAGCTCCTACAATGAGCAGTTCTTC	CASSREGALSSYNEQFF
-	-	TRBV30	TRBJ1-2	TGTGCCTGGAGTATCCAGGGGTATGGCTATGGCTACACCTTC	CAWSIQGYGYGYTF
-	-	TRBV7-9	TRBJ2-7	TGTGCCAGCACCAGTGGCGGGACCGAGCAGTACTTC	CASTSGGTEQYF
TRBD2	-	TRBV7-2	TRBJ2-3	TGTGCCAGCAGCTTATCGGGGGGAACCACAGATACGCAGTATTTT	CASSLSGGTTDTQYF
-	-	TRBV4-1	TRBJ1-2	TGCGCCAGCAGCCAAGAAGGTCGACCTAACTATGGCTACACCTTC	CASSQEGRPNYGYTF
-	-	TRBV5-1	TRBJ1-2	TGCGCCAGCAGCTTGGGGTTGGGTATTAACTATGGCTACACCTTC	CASSLGLGINYGYTF
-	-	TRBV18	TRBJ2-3	TGTGCCAGCTCCCCCCTTGTAAGGGCGAGCACAGATACGCAGTATTTT	CASSPLVRASTDTQYF
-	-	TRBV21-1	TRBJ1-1	TGTGCCAGCAGCCCCAGGAGGGGACAGGTCGTTAACACTGAAGCTTTCTTT	CASSPRRGQVVNTEAFF
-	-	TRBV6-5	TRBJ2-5	TGTGCCAGCAAGAGGACGGTGGGGGTGGAGACCCAGTACTTC	CASKRTVGVETQYF
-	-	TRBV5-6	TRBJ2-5	TGTGCCAGCAGCTTAAATGTGGAGACCCAGTACTTC	CASSLNVETQYF